A single sample is the source of the 15 T cell receptor beta chains below, sequenced in a study of CD8 T cells in Susac syndrome. RNA amounts of roughly 0.45 to 1 ug underwent reverse transcription with random hexamers. TCRdb passed the immunoSEQ multiplex PCR reads through MiXCR, listing each CDR3 protein once. This table holds roughly 120,000 distinct CDR3 sequences, around 94% found once. The source material was CD4+ T cells from PBMCs. Every receptor here comes from a human donor in good health.

The chain recombines TRBV3-1 with TRBJ1-5; no reliable D call. CDR1 and CDR2 from the germline V gene are LGHDT and YNNKEL (reference sequence). This CDR3 comprises 14 residues. Trimming cost V 3 bases and J 3 bases, with 9 bases left between them. In nucleotides, the CDR3 is TGTGCCAGCAGCCAGAACAGTATCAATCAGCCCCAGCATTTT. Residues: CASSQNSINQPQHF.

V gene TRBV5-6 combines with J gene TRBJ2-3; 11 bases are a match to TRBD1. With 3 bases clipped from V and 6 bases from J, the junction kept 0 bases outside the gene matches. This CDR3 comprises 13 residues. Germline CDR1 is SGHDT and CDR2 is YYEEEE. In DNA form, the CDR3 reads TGTGCCAGCAGCTGGGACAGGGGGGATACGCAGTATTTT. This translates into CASSWDRGDTQYF.

The chain carries TRBV5-6 and TRBJ2-3; no definite D call. CDR3 size: 17 residues. Deletions cut 4 bases from V and 1 base from J, with 19 bases between. Germline V gene lookup returns CDR1 SGHDT and CDR2 YYEEEE. DNA of the CDR3: TGTGCCAGCAGCCCAGAGGTTGGACCCCCTGGCACAGATACGCAGTATTTT. The encoded protein is CASSPEVGPPGTDTQYF.

The CDR3 is CASSLEVPRHPSNYGYTF. The CDR3 nucleotides read TGTGCCAGCAGCTTAGAAGTTCCCAGACATCCGTCTAACTATGGCTACACCTTC. This chain joins TRBV7-2 and TRBJ1-2; no firm D call. Germline loops: CDR1 SGHTA, CDR2 FQGNSA. Trimming left V 1 base short and J 0 bases short, with 18 bases between. The CDR3 is 18 residues long.

The genes are TRBV23-1 and TRBJ2-7; 8 nucleotides align to TRBD1. TRBV23-1 is known as an ORF, though its function is uncertain. The length of the CDR3 is 18 residues. V was pared by 7 bases and J by 3 bases, with 20 bases of the junction left unmatched. The CDR3 region is CASTVANLDRGRDYEQYF. DNA for the CDR3: TGCGCCAGCACCGTCGCGAACCTAGACAGGGGAAGGGACTACGAGCAGTACTTC.

The chain carries TRBV24-1 and TRBJ2-3; 10 bases align to TRBD2. The CDR3 consists of 16 residues. Germline V lookup: CDR1 KGHDR, CDR2 SFDVKD. With 4 bases clipped from V and 6 bases from J, the junction kept 9 bases outside the gene matches. Here the CDR3 DNA reads TGTGCCACCAGTGACCAAGCGGGAGGGCGCCGTGATACGCAGTATTTT. This gives the protein CATSDQAGGRRDTQYF.

The chain carries TRBV20-1 and TRBJ2-3, with no clear D. The CDR3 has 13 amino acids. Germline CDR1 reads DFQATT; CDR2 reads SNEGSKA (reference sequence). V shed 1 base and J shed 0 bases, with 5 bases lying between them. CDR3 sequence reads: CSARVLSTDTQYF. The CDR3 DNA reads TGCAGTGCTAGAGTCCTTAGCACAGATACGCAGTATTTT.

About this clonotype: One junction end does not reproduce the germline sequence, and a read error may be involved. V gene TRBV5-4 combines with J gene TRBJ1-3; D remains unclear. This CDR3 contains 13 residues. Germline V lookup: CDR1 SGHNT, CDR2 YYREEE (reference sequence). CDR3 in DNA: TGTGCCAACAGCTTCAGAACTGGAAACACCATATATTTT. Residues: CANSFRTGNTIYF. The full variable domain, completed using reference TRBV5-4 and TRBJ1-3, is ETGVTQSPTHLIKTRGQQVTLRCSSQSGHNTVSWYQQALGQGPQFIFQYYREEENGRGNFPPRFSGLQFPNYSSELNVNALELDDSALYLCANSFRTGNTIYFGEGSWLTVV.

The CDR3 region is CASSARGARYEQYF. As DNA, the CDR3 is TGTGCCAGTTCCGCTCGGGGGGCGCGGTACGAGCAGTACTTC. The chain has TRBV2 and TRBJ2-7, with a weak D call TRBD2 (7 bases). Germline V lookup: CDR1 SNHLY, CDR2 FYNNEI. This CDR3 is built from 14 residues. V dropped 9 bases and J dropped 4 bases, with 19 bases sitting between them.

V usage is TRBV12-3 or TRBV12-4 and J usage is TRBJ2-1; possible D gene TRBD2, 5 bases. Trimming left V 4 bases short and J 7 bases short, with 11 bases between. The CDR3 runs to 13 residues. In DNA, the CDR3 is TGTGCCAGCAGTTGGGCCGGGATTAATGAGCAGTTCTTC. Protein sequence: CASSWAGINEQFF.

The sample holds one count of this clonotype. CDR3 loop: CASSWRILAGDTDTQYF. The CDR3 bases are TGTGCCAGCAGCTGGAGGATCCTAGCGGGAGACACAGATACGCAGTATTTT. The rearrangement links TRBV7-2 to TRBJ2-3, with TRBD2 matching over 10 bases. Germline trimming cut 4 bases from V and 2 bases from J; bases unmatched to any gene: 9. The CDR3 loop spans 17 amino acids. The V gene's germline CDR1 is SGHTA and CDR2 FQGNSA. Full variable domain (missing parts from reference TRBV7-2 and TRBJ2-3): GAGVSQSPSNKVTEKGKDVELRCDPISGHTALYWYRQSLGQGLEFLIYFQGNSAPDKSGLPSDRFSAERTGGSVSTLTIQRTQQEDSAVYLCASSWRILAGDTDTQYFGPGTRLTVL.

The chain uses TRBV15 and TRBJ2-1, with 13 bases matching TRBD2. Germline V CDR1 and CDR2: LNHNV, YYDKDF (reference sequence). V trimming: 1 base; J trimming: 7 bases; junction bases outside the gene matches: 1. The CDR3 loop spans 15 amino acids. The CDR3 spells CATSRGTSGSNEQFF. CDR3 nucleotides: TGTGCCACCAGCAGAGGGACTAGCGGGAGTAATGAGCAGTTCTTC.

The chain carries TRBV19 and TRBJ2-7; 12 positions match TRBD2. The CDR3 runs to 14 residues. V lost 6 bases, J lost 2 bases, and 2 bases stayed unmatched. Germline CDR1 reads LNHDA; CDR2 reads SQIVND (reference sequence). This CDR3 reads CASSGLAGTYEQYF. The CDR3 coding sequence is TGTGCCAGTAGCGGACTAGCGGGAACCTACGAGCAGTACTTC.

Only one count was recorded for this clonotype. The V and J genes are TRBV29-1 and TRBJ1-5, with D possibly matching TRBD1 (6 bases). Germline CDR1 SQVTM, CDR2 ANQGSEA. The CDR3 has 13 residues. Deletions cut 4 bases from V and 7 bases from J, with 14 bases between. The chain's CDR3 is CSVGQGYGQPQHF. CDR3 nucleotides: TGCAGCGTTGGCCAGGGGTATGGGCAGCCCCAGCATTTT.

This clonotype was seen more than once but under ten times. The genes are TRBV12-3 or TRBV12-4 and TRBJ2-2, with D possibly TRBD1 on 5 matching bases. This CDR3 has 13 amino acids. The ends were cut back, 1 base at V and 6 bases at J, with 6 bases in the middle. CDR3 in amino acids: CASSLGRAGELFF. The CDR3 DNA sequence: TGTGCCAGCAGTTTAGGCAGGGCCGGGGAGCTGTTTTTT.